These 31 T cell receptor beta chains share one sample of origin, sequenced in a study of identical twins (dated by TCRdb to 2015 to 2016). The method was 5' RACE. Instrument on record: Illumina HiSeq 2000. The raw public data were reprocessed by TCRdb itself: fastp quality trimming at Q25, MiXCR clonotype calling, in-frame beta chains only. Each CDR3 protein gets just one entry, which takes the most common genes and DNA from the rows behind it. This sample is represented by 700,000 or so distinct CDR3 sequences; around 20% of them were singletons. Of the sample, 4.3% is held by the ten largest clones. The same sample was also used in a study of T cells expressing NK-cell markers.

Sequenced material: PBMCs. All receptors come from a woman younger than 35 in good health.

This clonotype was counted only a few times. The chain joins TRBV7-9 to TRBJ2-1; D perhaps matches TRBD2 (6 bases). Trimming removed 2 bases from V and 4 bases from J, with 18 bases in between. CDR1 is SEHNR and CDR2 is FQNEAQ in the germline V gene (reference sequence). The length of the CDR3 is 17 residues. The CDR3, as DNA: TGTGCCAGCAGCTTATTCGGGGGAGCCGAAGTATACAATGAGCAGTTCTTC. This sequence encodes CASSLFGGAEVYNEQFF.

The chain joins TRBV20-1 to TRBJ2-7, with D tentatively TRBD2 (5 bases). V lost 3 bases, J lost 5 bases, and 14 bases lay in between. The CDR3 is 13 residues long. Looked up from germline, CDR1 is DFQATT and CDR2 is SNEGSKA (reference sequence). The CDR3 DNA follows: TGCAGTGCTAGCGGAGGTAGCAGCCACGAGCAGTACTTC. It yields the protein CSASGGSSHEQYF.

This clonotype showed up just a few times. The chain combines TRBV5-1 with TRBJ1-1, with 9 positions matching TRBD1. Germline trimming cut 4 bases from V and 12 bases from J; bases unmatched to any gene: 7. In germline, CDR1 is SGHRS, CDR2 YFSETQ. CDR3 length: 12 amino acids. As DNA, the CDR3 is TGCGCCAGCAGCCTAGGACAGGGGCTTACTTTCTTT. Protein sequence: CASSLGQGLTFF.

This clonotype was found a few times. The chain links TRBV5-1 to TRBJ2-7; no clear D gene. Trimming stripped 4 bases from V and 2 bases from J, with 10 bases between. The germline CDR1 and CDR2 sequences are SGHRS and YFSETQ. The CDR3 length is 13 residues. DNA of the CDR3: TGCGCCAGCAGCCCCTGGGTTACCTACGAGCAGTACTTC. This translates into CASSPWVTYEQYF.

This clonotype occurred many times. The J gene is TRBJ1-4, the V gene TRBV12-3 or TRBV12-4; the D is unclear. The germline V and J ends were trimmed by 5 bases and 7 bases, with 11 bases remaining between them. CDR3 size: 13 residues. CDR3 coding DNA: TGTGCCAGCAGTCGGACCAAAAGTGAAAAACTGTTTTTT. This codes for CASSRTKSEKLFF.

V is TRBV20-1 and J is TRBJ1-1; D uncertain. Trimming removed 0 bases from V and 2 bases from J, with 13 bases in between. Germline V gives CDR1 DFQATT, CDR2 SNEGSKA (reference sequence). The CDR3 is made up of 15 amino acids. CDR3 sequence reads: CSARESYTGNTEAFF. The CDR3 bases are TGCAGTGCTAGAGAATCGTACACCGGTAACACTGAAGCTTTCTTT.

This clonotype occurred a few times. The rearrangement joins TRBV5-1 to TRBJ2-7; 13 bases agree with TRBD2. CDR1 and CDR2 (germline): SGHRS, YFSETQ. The ends lost 2 bases at V and 5 bases at J; junction bases unmatched: 10. This CDR3 has 17 amino acids. The CDR3 region has the DNA TGCGCCAGCAGCTTATTTTTAAGACTAGCGGGAGGCGACGAGCAGTACTTC. Amino acid sequence: CASSLFLRLAGGDEQYF.

The chain uses TRBV5-6 and TRBJ2-7; D is perhaps TRBD1 (5 bases). CDR1 SGHDT and CDR2 YYEEEE come from the germline V gene. V gave up 4 bases and J gave up 1 base, with 24 bases separating them. This CDR3 is built from 18 residues. The CDR3 bases are TGTGCCAGCAGCCTCTTCCTTGACAGCTACGCAAATTCCTACGAGCAGTACTTC. Amino acids: CASSLFLDSYANSYEQYF. Together with reference TRBV5-6 and TRBJ2-7, the CDR3 gives the full variable domain: DAGVTQSPTHLIKTRGQQVTLRCSPKSGHDTVSWYQQALGQGPQFIFQYYEEEERQRGNFPDRFSGHQFPNYSSELNVNALLLGDSALYLCASSLFLDSYANSYEQYFGPGTRLTVT.

This clonotype was counted between two and nine times. The J gene is TRBJ1-1, the V gene TRBV12-3 or TRBV12-4; D remains unclear. The CDR3 has 14 amino acids. V dropped 2 bases and J dropped 0 bases, with 7 bases sitting between them. CDR3 nucleotides: TGTGCCAGCAGTTTAATGGGGATGAACACTGAAGCTTTCTTT. Translated, it gives CASSLMGMNTEAFF.

DNA of the CDR3: TGTGCCAGCAGCTTAAGTCGGTCGCCCACAGATACGCAGTATTTT. It specifies CASSLSRSPTDTQYF. The rearrangement links TRBV7-3 to TRBJ2-3; D unresolved. The CDR3 runs 15 residues. Germline lookup yields CDR1 SGHTA and CDR2 FQGTGA. V was trimmed by 1 base and J by 2 bases, leaving 10 bases between them.

V gene TRBV20-1 combines with J gene TRBJ2-7, with 7 bases lining up with TRBD1. This CDR3 region has 13 residues. The V gene end was trimmed by 5 bases and the J gene end by 4 bases; junction bases not matched to a gene: 8. Germline V gene data show CDR1 as DFQATT and CDR2 as SNEGSKA (reference sequence). CDR3 sequence: CSAGRDRGYEQYF. DNA for the CDR3: TGCAGTGCTGGCCGGGACAGAGGATACGAGCAGTACTTC.

This clonotype came up once. This chain joins TRBV15 and TRBJ2-3; D unresolved. V lost 1 base and J lost 0, with 8 bases in between. This CDR3 has 15 residues. Germline V gene data show CDR1 as LNHNV and CDR2 as YYDKDF (reference sequence). CDR3 loop: CATSRARLSTDTQYF. In DNA, the CDR3 is TGTGCCACCAGCAGAGCGAGATTGAGCACAGATACGCAGTATTTT.

V usage is TRBV29-1 and J usage is TRBJ2-7; D remains unclear. Trimming left V 4 bases short and J 2 bases short, with 12 bases between. Germline V CDR1 and CDR2: SQVTM, ANQGSEA. CDR3 length: 13 amino acids. In nucleotides, the CDR3 is TGCAGCGTTGGAGGCAGCCCTGCCTACGAGCAGTACTTC. It yields the protein CSVGGSPAYEQYF.

The table lists this clonotype with a few counts. The rearrangement links TRBV7-8 to TRBJ2-1; 11 nucleotides agree with TRBD2. Germline-derived CDR1 and CDR2 are SGHVS and FQNEAQ. The junction had 8 bases not matched to a gene; V was cut back by 4 bases and J by 6 bases. The length of the CDR3 is 16 residues. This CDR3 reads CASSSAGTSGFNEQFF. The CDR3 DNA is TGTGCCAGCAGCTCGGCCGGGACTAGCGGTTTCAATGAGCAGTTCTTC. Looking up the rest from reference TRBV7-8 and TRBJ2-1 gives the full variable domain: GAGVSQSPRYKVAKRGQDVALRCDPISGHVSLFWYQQALGQGPEFLTYFQNEAQLDKSGLPSDRFFAERPEGSVSTLKIQRTQQEDSAVYLCASSSAGTSGFNEQFFGPGTRLTVL.

This chain uses TRBV7-9 with TRBJ2-1; D unresolved. Germline V gene sequence: CDR1 SEHNR, CDR2 FQNEAQ (reference sequence). The CDR3 is made up of 15 amino acids. V was cut by 0 bases and J by 2 bases, with 8 bases left in between. CDR3 sequence (DNA): TGTGCCAGCAGCTTAGCCCATACTCCCTACAATGAGCAGTTCTTC. It yields the protein CASSLAHTPYNEQFF.

This clonotype showed up just a few times. The V call is TRBV4-3, the J call TRBJ2-1, with D tentatively TRBD2 (5 bases). The length of the CDR3 is 16 residues. The germline CDR1 and CDR2 sequences are LGHNA and YSLEER. Trimming removed 4 bases at V and 0 bases at J, with 13 bases between. The CDR3 protein is CASSPRAQSSYNEQFF. The CDR3 region has the DNA TGCGCCAGCAGCCCGCGGGCGCAGAGCTCCTACAATGAGCAGTTCTTC.

The chain is built from TRBV4-3 and TRBJ2-1; D is undetermined. Germline V lookup: CDR1 LGHNA, CDR2 YSLEER. Deletions cut 5 bases from V and 0 bases from J, with 14 bases between. The CDR3 covers 16 residues. The CDR3 protein is CASSYNPMSSYNEQFF. The CDR3, as DNA: TGCGCCAGCAGCTACAACCCTATGAGCTCCTACAATGAGCAGTTCTTC.

The chain joins TRBV7-6 to TRBJ2-2; D is tentatively TRBD1 or TRBD2 (5 bases each). Germline values: CDR1 SGHVS, CDR2 FNYEAQ. The CDR3 totals 16 residues. The V end was cut by 4 bases, the J end by 1 base, with 13 bases between. CDR3 in amino acids: CASSSPGRENTGELFF. The CDR3 DNA is TGTGCCAGCAGCTCTCCGGGACGAGAGAACACCGGGGAGCTGTTTTTT. Drawing the rest from reference TRBV7-6 and TRBJ2-2, the complete variable domain is GAGVSQSPRYKVTKRGQDVALRCDPISGHVSLYWYRQALGQGPEFLTYFNYEAQQDKSGLPNDRFSAERPEGSISTLTIQRTEQRDSAMYRCASSSPGRENTGELFFGEGSRLTVL.

The sample holds a few counts of this clonotype. This chain connects TRBV11-2 to TRBJ1-1; D may be TRBD1 (5 bases). CDR1 is SGHAT and CDR2 is FQNNGV in the germline V gene. The ends were cut back, 1 base at V and 6 bases at J, with 9 bases in the middle. The CDR3 has 13 amino acids. CDR3 loop: CASSLAARAEAFF. The DNA for the CDR3 is TGTGCCAGCAGCTTAGCCGCCAGGGCTGAAGCTTTCTTT.

This clonotype was observed a handful of times. The chain uses TRBV4-2 and TRBJ2-1, with TRBD2 matching over 7 bases. This CDR3 comprises 15 residues. V shed 4 bases, J shed 8 bases, and the junction held 11 bases outside the gene matches. Germline V gene sequence: CDR1 LGHNA, CDR2 YNFKEQ. The CDR3 here is CASSLRLAEDHEQFF. For the CDR3, the DNA is TGTGCCAGCAGCCTGAGACTAGCCGAGGACCATGAGCAGTTCTTC.

The gene calls are TRBV27 and TRBJ2-4; tentative D call: TRBD1 (6 bases). V was trimmed by 2 bases and J by 0 bases, leaving 11 bases between them. The germline V gene has CDR1 MNHEY and CDR2 SMNVEV (reference sequence). The CDR3 is 16 residues long. CDR3 bases: TGTGCCAGCAGTTTAGGGACACTCCTAGCCAAAAACATTCAGTACTTC. Amino acids: CASSLGTLLAKNIQYF.

This clonotype has more than one count but fewer than ten. Sequence at one end of the junction differs from germline and may be a read error. The gene calls are TRBV7-9 and TRBJ2-7, with TRBD1 identical over 9 bases. This CDR3 contains 11 residues. Looked up from germline, CDR1 is SEHNR and CDR2 is FQNEAQ (reference sequence). For the CDR3, the DNA is TGTGCCAGCAGCCTATGGACAGGGGAGGTTTTC. It yields the protein CASSLWTGEVF.

The rearrangement links TRBV20-1 to TRBJ2-7; no firm D call. The CDR3 runs 12 residues. V lost 3 bases and J lost 5, with 11 bases in between. The germline V gene encodes CDR1 DFQATT and CDR2 SNEGSKA (reference sequence). The CDR3 region has the DNA TGCAGTGCTAGGGGGTATCGGAACGAGCAGTACTTC. Its protein is CSARGYRNEQYF.

In regard to this clonotype: The germline gene is not matched at one end of the junction; a read error may be the cause. The chain employs TRBV20-1 and TRBJ1-5, with 8 nucleotides matching TRBD1. Germline V gene lookup returns CDR1 DFQATT and CDR2 SNEGSKA (reference sequence). The CDR3 totals 15 residues. CDR3 DNA: TGCAGCGCTAGGCGAACAGGGGGGGTAGTTCAGCCCCAGCATTTT. This codes for CSARRTGGVVQPQHF.

J is TRBJ2-1 and V is TRBV7-2; 16 bases match TRBD2. In germline, CDR1 is SGHTA, CDR2 FQGNSA. The ends lost 0 bases at V and 8 bases at J; junction bases unmatched: 4. The CDR3 length is 17 residues. The CDR3 region is CASSLALGTSGRDEQFF. DNA for the CDR3: TGTGCCAGCAGCTTAGCCCTAGGGACTAGCGGGAGGGATGAGCAGTTCTTC.

This chain connects TRBV5-6 to TRBJ2-5, with a possible D match to TRBD2 (5 bases). Germline V CDR1 and CDR2: SGHDT, YYEEEE. The germline V and J ends were trimmed by 4 bases and 4 bases, with 8 bases remaining between them. There are 12 residues in the CDR3. The CDR3 DNA is TGTGCCAGCAGCGGGAGTAGAGAGACCCAGTACTTC. As protein: CASSGSRETQYF. The full variable domain, its missing parts supplied by reference TRBV5-6 and TRBJ2-5, is DAGVTQSPTHLIKTRGQQVTLRCSPKSGHDTVSWYQQALGQGPQFIFQYYEEEERQRGNFPDRFSGHQFPNYSSELNVNALLLGDSALYLCASSGSRETQYFGPGTRLLVL.

This clonotype was seen more than once but under ten times. V gene TRBV15 combines with J gene TRBJ1-1; D uncertain. V was shortened by 4 bases and J by 8 bases, with 8 bases between the two germline ends. This CDR3 has 11 amino acids. Germline lookup yields CDR1 LNHNV and CDR2 YYDKDF (reference sequence). CDR3 loop: CATSTGKEAFF. In DNA, the CDR3 is TGTGCCACCAGCACGGGGAAAGAAGCTTTCTTT.

The rearrangement joins TRBV4-1 to TRBJ1-5; D is ambiguous. Between the trimmed V and J ends, which lost 1 base and 0 bases, there was a span of 7 bases. The CDR3 runs to 15 residues. The germline V gene has CDR1 MGHRA and CDR2 YSYEKL. The CDR3 sequence is CASSQVAASNQPQHF. The CDR3 DNA reads TGCGCCAGCAGCCAAGTGGCCGCTAGCAATCAGCCCCAGCATTTT.

The V gene is TRBV20-1, the J gene TRBJ1-5; D gene unclear. Germline assignment: CDR1 DFQATT and CDR2 SNEGSKA (reference sequence). The CDR3 covers 13 residues. Trimming took off 5 bases at V and 3 bases at J, with 11 bases between the two ends. CDR3 residues: CSALVKNNQPQHF. CDR3 in DNA: TGCAGTGCTCTAGTGAAGAACAATCAGCCCCAGCATTTT.

This clonotype was seen repeatedly, ten times or more. V usage is TRBV12-3 or TRBV12-4 and J usage is TRBJ2-3; D is unresolved. CDR3 length equals 12 residues. V lost 2 bases, J lost 3 bases, and 3 bases lay in between. CDR3 residues: CASSLMTDTQYF. The CDR3 region has the DNA TGTGCCAGCAGTTTAATGACAGATACGCAGTATTTT.

This clonotype was seen repeatedly, ten times or more. CDR3 sequence (DNA): TGTGCCATCAGTGAGTTTACTGTAGGGAATCAGCCCCAGCATTTT. It encodes CAISEFTVGNQPQHF. V is TRBV10-3 and J is TRBJ1-5; no clear D. Germline V gene sequence: CDR1 ENHRY, CDR2 SYGVKD. There are 15 residues in the CDR3. Trimming removed 1 base from V and 4 bases from J, with 11 bases in between.